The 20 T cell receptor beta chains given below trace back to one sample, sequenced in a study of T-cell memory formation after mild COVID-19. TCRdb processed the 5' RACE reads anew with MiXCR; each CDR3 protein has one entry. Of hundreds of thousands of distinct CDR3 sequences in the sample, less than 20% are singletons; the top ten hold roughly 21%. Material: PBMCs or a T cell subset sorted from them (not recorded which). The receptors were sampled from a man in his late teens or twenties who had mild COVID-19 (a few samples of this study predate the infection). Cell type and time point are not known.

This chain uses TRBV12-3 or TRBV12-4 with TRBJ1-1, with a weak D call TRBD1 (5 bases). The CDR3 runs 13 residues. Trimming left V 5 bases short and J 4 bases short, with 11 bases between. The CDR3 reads CASSPGPTTEAFF. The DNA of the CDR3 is TGTGCCAGCAGTCCGGGGCCCACCACTGAAGCTTTCTTT.

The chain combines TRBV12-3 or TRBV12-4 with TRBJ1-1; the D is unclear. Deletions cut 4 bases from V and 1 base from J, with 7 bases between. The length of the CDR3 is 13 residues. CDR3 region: CASSYQPNTEAFF. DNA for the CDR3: TGTGCCAGCAGTTATCAGCCGAACACTGAAGCTTTCTTT.

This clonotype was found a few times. CDR3 protein: CSAVGQPYEQYF. The CDR3 DNA is TGCAGTGCGGTCGGACAGCCCTACGAGCAGTACTTC. The rearrangement uses TRBV20-1 and TRBJ2-7, with D maybe TRBD1 (6 bases). V gave up 6 bases and J gave up 2 bases, with 11 bases separating them. This CDR3 has 12 amino acids. Germline-derived CDR1 and CDR2 are DFQATT and SNEGSKA (reference sequence).

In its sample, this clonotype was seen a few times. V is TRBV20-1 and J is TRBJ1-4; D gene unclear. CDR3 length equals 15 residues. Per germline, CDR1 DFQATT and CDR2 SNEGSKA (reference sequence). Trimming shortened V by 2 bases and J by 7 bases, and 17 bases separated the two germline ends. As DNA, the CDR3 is TGCAGTGCTAGACCGGCGCGCACGTCCGGTGAAAAACTGTTTTTT. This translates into CSARPARTSGEKLFF.

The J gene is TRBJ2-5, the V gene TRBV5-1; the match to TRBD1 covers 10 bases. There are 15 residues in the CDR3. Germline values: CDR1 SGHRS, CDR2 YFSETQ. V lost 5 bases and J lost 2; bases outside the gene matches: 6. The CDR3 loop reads CASRRTGGIQETQYF. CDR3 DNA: TGCGCCAGCAGGAGGACAGGGGGTATTCAAGAGACCCAGTACTTC.

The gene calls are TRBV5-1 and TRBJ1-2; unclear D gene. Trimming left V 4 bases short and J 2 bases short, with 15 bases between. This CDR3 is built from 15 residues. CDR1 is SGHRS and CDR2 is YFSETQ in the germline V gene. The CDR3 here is CASSDFGSSNYGYTF. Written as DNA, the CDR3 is TGCGCCAGCAGCGATTTTGGTAGTTCGAACTATGGCTACACCTTC.

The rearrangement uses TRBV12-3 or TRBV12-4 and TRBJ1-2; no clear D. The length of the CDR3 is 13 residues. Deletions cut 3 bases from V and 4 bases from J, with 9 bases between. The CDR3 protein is CASSLLDSYGYTF. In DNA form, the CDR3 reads TGTGCCAGCAGTTTGTTAGATAGCTATGGCTACACCTTC.

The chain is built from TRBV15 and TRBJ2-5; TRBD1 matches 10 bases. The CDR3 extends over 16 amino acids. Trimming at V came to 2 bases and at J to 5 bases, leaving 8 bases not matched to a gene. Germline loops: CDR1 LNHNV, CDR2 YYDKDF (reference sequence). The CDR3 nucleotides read TGTGCCACCAGCAGACACTCCGGGACAGGGGAGGAGACCCAGTACTTC. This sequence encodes CATSRHSGTGEETQYF.

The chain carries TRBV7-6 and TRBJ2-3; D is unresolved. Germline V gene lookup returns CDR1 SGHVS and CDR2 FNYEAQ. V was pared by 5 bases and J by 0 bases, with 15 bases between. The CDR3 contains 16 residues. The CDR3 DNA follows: TGTGCCAGCAGCCCTCGCCCGGCCGGGAGCACAGATACGCAGTATTTT. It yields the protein CASSPRPAGSTDTQYF. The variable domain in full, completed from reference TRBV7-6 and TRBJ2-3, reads GAGVSQSPRYKVTKRGQDVALRCDPISGHVSLYWYRQALGQGPEFLTYFNYEAQQDKSGLPNDRFSAERPEGSISTLTIQRTEQRDSAMYRCASSPRPAGSTDTQYFGPGTRLTVL.

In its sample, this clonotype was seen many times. CDR3 region: CATSSQGADETQYF. CDR3 bases: TGTGCCACCAGCAGCCAGGGGGCCGATGAGACCCAGTACTTC. The rearrangement uses TRBV15 and TRBJ2-5; 8 nucleotides match TRBD1. This CDR3 region has 14 residues. The germline V gene encodes CDR1 LNHNV and CDR2 YYDKDF (reference sequence). V lost 3 bases, J lost 5 bases, and 5 bases stayed unmatched.

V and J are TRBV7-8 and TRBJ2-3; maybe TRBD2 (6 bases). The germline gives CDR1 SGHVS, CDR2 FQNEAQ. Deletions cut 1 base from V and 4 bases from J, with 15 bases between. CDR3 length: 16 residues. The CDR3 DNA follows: TGTGCCAGCAGCTTAGAGTGGCGGGGTGGGGCAGATACGCAGTATTTT. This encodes CASSLEWRGGADTQYF. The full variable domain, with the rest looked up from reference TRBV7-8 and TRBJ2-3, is GAGVSQSPRYKVAKRGQDVALRCDPISGHVSLFWYQQALGQGPEFLTYFQNEAQLDKSGLPSDRFFAERPEGSVSTLKIQRTQQEDSAVYLCASSLEWRGGADTQYFGPGTRLTVL.

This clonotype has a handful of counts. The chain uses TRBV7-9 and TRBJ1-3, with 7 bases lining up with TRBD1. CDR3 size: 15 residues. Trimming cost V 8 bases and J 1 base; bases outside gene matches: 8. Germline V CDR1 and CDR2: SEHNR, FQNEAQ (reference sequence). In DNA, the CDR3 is TGTGCCAGCTTAGGACAGGCCGTATCTGGAAACACCATATATTTT. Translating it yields CASLGQAVSGNTIYF.

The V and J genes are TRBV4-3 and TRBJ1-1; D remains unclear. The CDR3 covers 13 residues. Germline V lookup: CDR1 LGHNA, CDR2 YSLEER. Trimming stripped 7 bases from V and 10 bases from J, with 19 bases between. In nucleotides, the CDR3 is TGCGCCAGCAATAAAGGTACGGGCGAGCGAGCTTTCTTT. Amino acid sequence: CASNKGTGERAFF.

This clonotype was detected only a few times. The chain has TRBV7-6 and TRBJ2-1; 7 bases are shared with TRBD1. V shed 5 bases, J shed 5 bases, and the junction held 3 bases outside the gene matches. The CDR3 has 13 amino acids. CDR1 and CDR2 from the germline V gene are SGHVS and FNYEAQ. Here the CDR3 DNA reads TGTGCCAGCAGCATGGGACAGAACAATGAGCAGTTCTTC. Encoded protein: CASSMGQNNEQFF.

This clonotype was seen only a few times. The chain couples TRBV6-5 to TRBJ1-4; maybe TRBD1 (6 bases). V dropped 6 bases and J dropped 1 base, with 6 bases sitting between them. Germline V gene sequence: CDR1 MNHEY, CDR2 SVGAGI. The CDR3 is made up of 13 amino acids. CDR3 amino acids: CASRGQTNEKLFF. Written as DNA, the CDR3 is TGTGCCAGCAGGGGACAAACTAATGAAAAACTGTTTTTT.

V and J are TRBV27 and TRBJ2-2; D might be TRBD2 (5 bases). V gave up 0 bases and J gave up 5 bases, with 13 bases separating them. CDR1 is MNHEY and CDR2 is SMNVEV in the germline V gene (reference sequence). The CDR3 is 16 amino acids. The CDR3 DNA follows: TGTGCCAGCAGTTTATCCGCCGGCACGGGGACCGGGGAGCTGTTTTTT. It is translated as CASSLSAGTGTGELFF.

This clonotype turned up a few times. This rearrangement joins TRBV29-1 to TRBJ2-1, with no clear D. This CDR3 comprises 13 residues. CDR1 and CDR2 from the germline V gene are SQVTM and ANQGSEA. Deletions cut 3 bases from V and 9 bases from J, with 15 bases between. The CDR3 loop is CSVEKGLMPEQFF. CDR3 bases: TGCAGCGTTGAGAAAGGGTTGATGCCTGAGCAGTTCTTC.

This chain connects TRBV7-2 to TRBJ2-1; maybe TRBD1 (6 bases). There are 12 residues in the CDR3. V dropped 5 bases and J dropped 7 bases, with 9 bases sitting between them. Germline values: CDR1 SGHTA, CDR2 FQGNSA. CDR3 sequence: CASSDTGNEQFF. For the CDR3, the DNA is TGTGCCAGCAGCGATACAGGGAATGAGCAGTTCTTC.

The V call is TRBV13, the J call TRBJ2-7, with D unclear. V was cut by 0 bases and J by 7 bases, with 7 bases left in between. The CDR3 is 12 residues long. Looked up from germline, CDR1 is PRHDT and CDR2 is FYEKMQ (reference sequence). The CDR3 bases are TGTGCCAGCAGCTTAGGAAGGGCAGAGCAGTACTTC. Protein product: CASSLGRAEQYF.

The CDR3 spells CASSLVGGVSDTQYF. For the CDR3, the DNA is TGTGCCAGCAGCTTAGTAGGAGGGGTGTCAGATACGCAGTATTTT. V usage is TRBV7-2 and J usage is TRBJ2-3; D might be TRBD2 (6 bases). V lost 1 base to trimming and J lost 4 bases, with 12 bases between them. Germline values: CDR1 SGHTA, CDR2 FQGNSA. CDR3 length: 15 amino acids.